The next 8 T cell receptor beta chains were all read from a single sample in a study of T-cell memory formation after mild COVID-19. Using its own MiXCR run on the 5' RACE reads, TCRdb lists one record per CDR3 protein. Of 50,000 to 75,000 distinct CDR3 sequences detected, about 9.4% appear once; the ten largest clones hold approximately 1.1%. The sample taken for sequencing was PBMCs or a T cell subset sorted from them (not recorded which). These receptors came from a man younger than 35 who had mild COVID-19 (a few samples of this study predate the infection). Cell type and time point are not known.

The sample holds a few counts of this clonotype. This rearrangement joins TRBV7-2 to TRBJ2-4, with 9 bases aligning to TRBD2. CDR3 length: 19 amino acids. Germline CDR1 SGHTA, CDR2 FQGNSA. With 2 bases clipped from V and 3 bases from J, the junction kept 14 bases outside the gene matches. This chain's CDR3 is CASSLRGSAAGGHKNIQYF. The CDR3 DNA reads TGTGCCAGCAGCTTAAGGGGAAGCGCAGCGGGGGGTCACAAAAACATTCAGTACTTC.

V and J are TRBV7-2 and TRBJ2-6; D call uncertain. The germline V gene has CDR1 SGHTA and CDR2 FQGNSA. This CDR3 region has 14 residues. Between the trimmed V and J ends, which lost 3 bases and 2 bases, there was a span of 5 bases. In DNA, the CDR3 is TGTGCCAGCAGCTTGTGGGCTGGGGCCAACGTCCTGACTTTC. As protein: CASSLWAGANVLTF.

This clonotype was seen many times. The chain uses TRBV5-1 and TRBJ2-2; TRBD1 aligns across 8 bases. V shed 4 bases, J shed 2 bases, and the junction held 4 bases outside the gene matches. This CDR3 is 15 amino acids long. Germline V gene lookup returns CDR1 SGHRS and CDR2 YFSETQ. CDR3: CASSTDRGNTGELFF. The CDR3, as DNA: TGCGCCAGCAGCACCGACAGGGGTAACACCGGGGAGCTGTTTTTT.

This clonotype showed up just a few times. The chain employs TRBV6-1 and TRBJ2-7, with unresolved D. This CDR3 region has 14 residues. V lost 1 base and J 0 bases, leaving 7 bases between the germline ends. CDR1 and CDR2 (germline): MNHNS, SASEGT. The CDR3 DNA reads TGTGCCAGCAGTGAAGGACACCTCTCCTACGAGCAGTACTTC. Translation: CASSEGHLSYEQYF.

The table lists this clonotype with a few counts. The rearrangement uses TRBV5-1 and TRBJ2-5; D is possibly TRBD1 (6 bases). The V gene lost 0 bases and the J gene lost 5 bases, with 11 bases spanning the gap. Per germline, CDR1 SGHRS and CDR2 YFSETQ. This CDR3 spans 14 amino acids. Here the CDR3 reads CASSLVGASETQYF. The CDR3 nucleotides are TGCGCCAGCAGCTTGGTGGGGGCTAGTGAGACCCAGTACTTC.

The chain recombines TRBV3-1 with TRBJ2-5; possible D gene TRBD1, 6 bases. The CDR3 covers 14 residues. Deletions cut 0 bases from V and 8 bases from J, with 13 bases between. Germline CDR1 is LGHDT and CDR2 is YNNKEL (reference sequence). CDR3: CASSQDWGLGTQYF. The DNA for the CDR3 is TGTGCCAGCAGCCAAGACTGGGGGCTCGGCACCCAGTACTTC.

The genes are TRBV30 and TRBJ1-1, with D perhaps matching TRBD1 (5 bases). The CDR3 extends over 13 amino acids. With 5 bases removed from V and 1 base from J, the gap between germline ends came to 11 bases. Germline CDR1 and CDR2: GTSNPN and SVGIG (reference sequence). The CDR3 DNA reads TGTGCCTGGTTGGGACCGACGAACACTGAAGCTTTCTTT. Translation: CAWLGPTNTEAFF.

This clonotype was seen a few times. J is TRBJ1-5 and V is TRBV4-2, with D hard to call. This CDR3 has 15 residues. V was trimmed by 1 base and J by 2 bases, leaving 9 bases between them. Germline CDR1 is LGHNA and CDR2 is YNFKEQ. CDR3: CASSQAWERNQPQHF. CDR3 nucleotide sequence: TGTGCCAGCAGCCAAGCTTGGGAACGCAATCAGCCCCAGCATTTT.